The 15 T cell receptor beta chains given below trace back to one sample, sequenced in a study of T cell responses to AZD1222 COVID-19 vaccine. Sequencing used immunoSEQ multiplex PCR; TCRdb keeps in-frame clones, though not all of them. The sample has fewer than 65,000 clones; around 80% are singletons. The sequenced sample was peripheral blood, obtained on day 0 of AZD1222 vaccination. The receptors shown here come from an adult in good health.

The rearrangement links TRBV7-9 to TRBJ2-1; either TRBD1 or TRBD2 may fit D (6 bases each). The CDR3 spans 15 residues. The germline gives CDR1 SEHNR, CDR2 FQNEAQ (reference sequence). V dropped 1 base and J dropped 2 bases, with 9 bases sitting between them. The CDR3 loop is CASSLEGGAYNEQFF. Written as DNA, the CDR3 is TGTGCCAGCAGCTTAGAGGGGGGCGCCTACAATGAGCAGTTCTTC.

The chain combines TRBV7-2 with TRBJ1-1; D remains ambiguous. CDR1 and CDR2 from the germline V gene are SGHTA and FQGNSA. This CDR3 comprises 16 residues. The V end lost 4 bases, the J end lost 1 base, and 16 bases lay between the germline ends. CDR3 in amino acids: CASSSQHTRGNTEAFF. The CDR3 nucleotides are TGTGCCAGCAGCTCACAACATACACGGGGGAACACTGAAGCTTTCTTT.

This clone turned up a few times. The V gene is TRBV2, the J gene TRBJ2-7; D gene unclear. The CDR3 consists of 11 residues. The V gene's germline CDR1 is SNHLY and CDR2 FYNNEI. Deletions cut 6 bases from V and 2 bases from J, with 5 bases between. The CDR3 protein is CASRQTYEQYF. The CDR3 region has the DNA TGTGCCAGCAGACAGACCTACGAGCAGTACTTC. The full variable domain, rest sourced from reference TRBV2 and TRBJ2-7, is EPEVTQTPSHQVTQMGQEVILRCVPISNHLYFYWYRQILGQKVEFLVSFYNNEISEKSEIFDDQFSVERPDGSNFTLKIRSTKLEDSAMYFCASRQTYEQYFGPGTRLTVT.

The chain is built from TRBV7-9 and TRBJ2-2; D is perhaps TRBD2 (6 bases). The CDR3 spans 16 residues. Germline-derived CDR1 and CDR2 are SEHNR and FQNEAQ (reference sequence). The V end lost 4 bases, the J end lost 6 bases, and 18 bases lay between the germline ends. CDR3 sequence (DNA): TGTGCCAGCAGCTCCCGGGGGACTGGGACTGCCGGGGAGCTGTTTTTT. It yields the protein CASSSRGTGTAGELFF.

This chain connects TRBV6-5 to TRBJ1-1; D not certain. The CDR3 has 12 amino acids. Trimming removed 6 bases at V and 6 bases at J, with 11 bases between. CDR1 is MNHEY and CDR2 is SVGAGI in the germline V gene. CDR3 loop: CASRFGGAEAFF. CDR3 DNA: TGTGCCAGCAGGTTTGGCGGAGCTGAAGCTTTCTTT.

The chain joins TRBV2 to TRBJ1-1, with D perhaps matching TRBD1 (6 bases). Germline CDR1 SNHLY, CDR2 FYNNEI. The CDR3 loop spans 14 amino acids. V was trimmed by 9 bases and J by 0 bases, leaving 14 bases between them. CDR3 sequence reads: CASSGGELNTEAFF. The DNA of the CDR3 is TGTGCCAGTTCGGGGGGCGAACTGAACACTGAAGCTTTCTTT.

This chain joins TRBV6-1 and TRBJ2-1, with 9 bases fitting TRBD2. V trimming: 3 bases; J trimming: 7 bases; junction bases outside the gene matches: 7. The germline CDR1 and CDR2 sequences are MNHNS and SASEGT. The CDR3 sequence is 15 residues long. This chain's CDR3 is CASSERLAEGNEQFF. CDR3 DNA sequence: TGTGCCAGCAGTGAGAGACTAGCGGAGGGTAATGAGCAGTTCTTC.

The chain recombines TRBV9 with TRBJ2-7; TRBD1 matches 8 bases. The J segment lost 6 bases and the V segment lost 4 bases, leaving 12 bases of the junction unmatched. The CDR3 length is 15 residues. In germline, CDR1 is SGDLS, CDR2 YYNGEE. The CDR3 DNA is TGTGCCAGCAGCCCCCAAACAGACAGGGGCAGCGAGCAGTACTTC. Translation gives CASSPQTDRGSEQYF.

The J gene is TRBJ1-1, the V gene TRBV4-1; D gene uncertain. This CDR3 has 13 residues. Germline values: CDR1 MGHRA, CDR2 YSYEKL. The ends were cut back, 1 base at V and 3 bases at J, with 6 bases in the middle. The CDR3 region is CASSQGPDTEAFF. The CDR3 DNA follows: TGCGCCAGCAGCCAAGGGCCAGACACTGAAGCTTTCTTT.

The rearrangement uses TRBV6-1 and TRBJ1-2, with D possibly being TRBD1 (6 bases). Germline V lookup: CDR1 MNHNS, CDR2 SASEGT. The germline V and J ends were trimmed by 2 bases and 0 bases, with 19 bases remaining between them. The CDR3 length is 18 residues. The CDR3 spells CASSEFGGAGGANYGYTF. CDR3 DNA: TGTGCCAGCAGTGAATTCGGGGGCGCAGGAGGGGCTAACTATGGCTACACCTTC.

This chain connects TRBV25-1 to TRBJ1-2; TRBD1 matches 7 bases. Trimming took 3 bases from V and 4 from J; bases not matched to a gene: 11. This CDR3 is 16 amino acids long. CDR1 and CDR2 from the germline V gene are MGHDK and SYGVNS. The CDR3 DNA sequence: TGTGCCAGCAGTGACTCGAGGACAGGCGGAGTCTATGGCTACACCTTC. It yields the protein CASSDSRTGGVYGYTF.

V is TRBV25-1 and J is TRBJ1-1; 8 nucleotides agree with TRBD1. The CDR3 is made up of 13 amino acids. Per germline, CDR1 MGHDK and CDR2 SYGVNS. V shed 5 bases and J 3 bases; nucleotides not matched to a gene: 2. CDR3 coding DNA: TGTGCCAGCAGTATACAGGGGGACACTGAAGCTTTCTTT. Its protein product is CASSIQGDTEAFF.

The chain carries TRBV5-8 and TRBJ2-5; 7 bases are a match to TRBD1. V gave up 0 bases and J gave up 2 bases; unmatched junction bases: 4. The CDR3 consists of 15 residues. Germline lookup yields CDR1 SGHTS and CDR2 YDEGEE. The CDR3 spells CASSLGDRLQETQYF. CDR3 DNA sequence: TGTGCCAGCAGCTTGGGGGACAGACTTCAAGAGACCCAGTACTTC.

The chain carries TRBV10-3 and TRBJ1-1; D perhaps matches TRBD1 (5 bases). Germline V gives CDR1 ENHRY, CDR2 SYGVKD. This CDR3 comprises 14 residues. V was pared by 4 bases and J by 3 bases, with 12 bases between. CDR3: CAISAEAGDTEAFF. CDR3 bases: TGTGCCATCAGTGCTGAGGCGGGGGACACTGAAGCTTTCTTT.

The gene calls are TRBV6-5 and TRBJ1-3; no reliable D call. Germline lookup yields CDR1 MNHEY and CDR2 SVGAGI. The CDR3 sequence is 14 residues long. V dropped 0 bases and J dropped 6 bases, with 9 bases sitting between them. CDR3 region: CASSYSWSENTIYF. The CDR3 region has the DNA TGTGCCAGCAGTTACTCGTGGTCGGAAAACACCATATATTTT.